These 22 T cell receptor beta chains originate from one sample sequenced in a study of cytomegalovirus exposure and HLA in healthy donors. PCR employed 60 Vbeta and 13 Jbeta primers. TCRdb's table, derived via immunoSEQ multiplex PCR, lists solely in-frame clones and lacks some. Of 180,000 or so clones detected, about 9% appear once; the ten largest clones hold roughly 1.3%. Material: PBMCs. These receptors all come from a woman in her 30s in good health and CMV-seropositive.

CDR3 region: CASSWDRDSYEQYF. The CDR3 DNA reads as TGCGCCAGCAGCTGGGACAGGGATTCCTACGAGCAGTACTTC. The chain has TRBV10-1 and TRBJ2-7; 9 bases line up with TRBD1. CDR3 length equals 14 residues. Trimming took 6 bases from V and 1 from J; bases not matched to a gene: 4. Germline V CDR1 and CDR2: WNHNN, SYGVQD (reference sequence).

This CDR3 reads CAWSEGGTVYEQYF. The CDR3 DNA follows: TGTGCCTGGAGTGAAGGGGGCACGGTTTACGAGCAGTACTTC. The V gene is TRBV30, the J gene TRBJ2-7, with 7 bases identical to TRBD1. Germline V gene lookup returns CDR1 GTSNPN and CDR2 SVGIG (reference sequence). The CDR3 is made up of 14 amino acids. V dropped 1 base and J dropped 4; count of bases not matched to a gene: 7.

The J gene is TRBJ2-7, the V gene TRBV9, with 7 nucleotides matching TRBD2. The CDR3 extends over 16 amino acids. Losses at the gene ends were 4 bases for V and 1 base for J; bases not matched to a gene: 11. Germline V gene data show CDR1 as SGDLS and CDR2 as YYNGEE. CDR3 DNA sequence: TGTGCCAGCAGCCAGACCTCCGGGACTACGTCCTACGAGCAGTACTTC. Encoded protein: CASSQTSGTTSYEQYF.

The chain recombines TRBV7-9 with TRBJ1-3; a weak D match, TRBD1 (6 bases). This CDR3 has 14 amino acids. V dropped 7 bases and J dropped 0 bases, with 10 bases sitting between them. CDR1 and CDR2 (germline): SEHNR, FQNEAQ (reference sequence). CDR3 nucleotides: TGTGCCAGCACCCGAGGGGGCTCTGGAAACACCATATATTTT. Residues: CASTRGGSGNTIYF.

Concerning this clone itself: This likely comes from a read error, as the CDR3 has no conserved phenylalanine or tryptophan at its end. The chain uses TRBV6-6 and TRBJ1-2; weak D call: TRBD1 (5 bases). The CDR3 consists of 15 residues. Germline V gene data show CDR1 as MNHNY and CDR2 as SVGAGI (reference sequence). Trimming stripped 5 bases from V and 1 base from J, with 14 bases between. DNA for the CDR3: TGTGCCAGCAGTCCCCAGGGAGGTGATAACTATGGCTACACCCTC. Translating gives CASSPQGGDNYGYTL.

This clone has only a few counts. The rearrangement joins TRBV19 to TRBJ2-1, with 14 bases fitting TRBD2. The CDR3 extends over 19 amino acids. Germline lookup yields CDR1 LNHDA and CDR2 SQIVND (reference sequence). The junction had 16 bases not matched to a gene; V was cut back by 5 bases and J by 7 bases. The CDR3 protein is CASSLYSLGTSGSNNEQFF. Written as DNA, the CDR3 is TGTGCCAGTAGTTTATATTCCCTCGGGACTAGCGGGAGTAATAATGAGCAGTTCTTC.

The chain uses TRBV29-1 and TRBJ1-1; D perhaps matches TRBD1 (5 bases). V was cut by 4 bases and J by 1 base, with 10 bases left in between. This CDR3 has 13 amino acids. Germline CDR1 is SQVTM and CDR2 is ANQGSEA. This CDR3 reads CSVGRQQNTEAFF. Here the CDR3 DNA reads TGCAGCGTTGGACGACAGCAGAACACTGAAGCTTTCTTT.

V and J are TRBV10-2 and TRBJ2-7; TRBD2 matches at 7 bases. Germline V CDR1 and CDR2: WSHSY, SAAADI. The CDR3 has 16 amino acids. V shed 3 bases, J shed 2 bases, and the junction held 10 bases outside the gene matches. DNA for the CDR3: TGCGCCAGCAGTGATTTGAGGCTAGCGGAACCCTACGAGCAGTACTTC. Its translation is CASSDLRLAEPYEQYF.

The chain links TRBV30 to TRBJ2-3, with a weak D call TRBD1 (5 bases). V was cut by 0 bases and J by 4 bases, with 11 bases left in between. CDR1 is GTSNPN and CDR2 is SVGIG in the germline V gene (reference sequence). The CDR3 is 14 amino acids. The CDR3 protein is CAWSVGPGPDTQYF. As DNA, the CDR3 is TGTGCCTGGAGTGTGGGGCCAGGACCAGATACGCAGTATTTT.

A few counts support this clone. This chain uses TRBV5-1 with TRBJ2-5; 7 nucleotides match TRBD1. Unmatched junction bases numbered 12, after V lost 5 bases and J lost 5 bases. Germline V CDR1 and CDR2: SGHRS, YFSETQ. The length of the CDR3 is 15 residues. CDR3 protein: CASSSVTGAQETQYF. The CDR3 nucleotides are TGCGCCAGCAGTTCAGTAACAGGGGCACAGGAGACCCAGTACTTC.

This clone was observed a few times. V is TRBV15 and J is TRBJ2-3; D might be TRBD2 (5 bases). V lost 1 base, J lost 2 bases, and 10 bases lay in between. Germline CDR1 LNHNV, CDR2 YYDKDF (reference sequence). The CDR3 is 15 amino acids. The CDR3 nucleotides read TGTGCCACCAGCAGAGTAGCGAGGCCCACAGATACGCAGTATTTT. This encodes CATSRVARPTDTQYF.

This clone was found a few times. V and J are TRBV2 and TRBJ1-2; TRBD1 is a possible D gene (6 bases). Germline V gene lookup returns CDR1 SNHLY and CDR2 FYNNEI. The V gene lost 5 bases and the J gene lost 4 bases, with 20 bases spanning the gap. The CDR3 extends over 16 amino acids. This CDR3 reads CASSPIQTGTTYGYTF. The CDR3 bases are TGTGCCAGCAGTCCTATTCAAACCGGGACAACCTATGGCTACACCTTC. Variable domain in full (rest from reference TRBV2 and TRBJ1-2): EPEVTQTPSHQVTQMGQEVILRCVPISNHLYFYWYRQILGQKVEFLVSFYNNEISEKSEIFDDQFSVERPDGSNFTLKIRSTKLEDSAMYFCASSPIQTGTTYGYTFGSGTRLTVV.

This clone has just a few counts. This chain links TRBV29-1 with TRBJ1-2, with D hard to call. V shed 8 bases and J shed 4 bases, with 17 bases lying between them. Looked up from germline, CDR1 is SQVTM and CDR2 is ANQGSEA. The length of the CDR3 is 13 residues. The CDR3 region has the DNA TGCAGCTTCCAAGTACAATCCGCCTATGGCTACACCTTC. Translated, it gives CSFQVQSAYGYTF.

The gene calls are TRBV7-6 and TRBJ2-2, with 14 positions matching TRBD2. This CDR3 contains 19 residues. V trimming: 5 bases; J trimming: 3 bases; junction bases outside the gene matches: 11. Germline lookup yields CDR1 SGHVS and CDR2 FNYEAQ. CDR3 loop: CASSLKTSGRAKDTGELFF. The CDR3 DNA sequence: TGTGCCAGCAGCCTAAAGACTAGCGGGAGGGCCAAGGACACCGGGGAGCTGTTTTTT.

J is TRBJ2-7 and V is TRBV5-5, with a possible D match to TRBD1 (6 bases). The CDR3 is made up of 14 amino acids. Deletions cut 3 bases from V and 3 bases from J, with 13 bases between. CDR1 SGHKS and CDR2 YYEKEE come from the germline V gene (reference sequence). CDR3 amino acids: CASSWGPGNYEQYF. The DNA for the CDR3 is TGTGCCAGCAGCTGGGGGCCAGGTAACTACGAGCAGTACTTC.

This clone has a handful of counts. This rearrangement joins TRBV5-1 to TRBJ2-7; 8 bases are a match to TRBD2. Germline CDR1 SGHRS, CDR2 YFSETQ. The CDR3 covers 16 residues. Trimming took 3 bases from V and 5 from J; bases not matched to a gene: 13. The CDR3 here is CASSSGWGAGVHEQYF. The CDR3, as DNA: TGCGCCAGCAGCTCCGGTTGGGGAGCGGGGGTCCACGAGCAGTACTTC.

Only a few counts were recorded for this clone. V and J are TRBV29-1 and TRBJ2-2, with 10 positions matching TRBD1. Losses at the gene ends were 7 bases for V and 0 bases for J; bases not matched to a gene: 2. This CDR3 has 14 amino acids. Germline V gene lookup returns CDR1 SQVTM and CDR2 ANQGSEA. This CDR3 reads CSADRGPNTGELFF. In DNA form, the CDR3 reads TGCAGCGCTGACAGGGGGCCGAACACCGGGGAGCTGTTTTTT.

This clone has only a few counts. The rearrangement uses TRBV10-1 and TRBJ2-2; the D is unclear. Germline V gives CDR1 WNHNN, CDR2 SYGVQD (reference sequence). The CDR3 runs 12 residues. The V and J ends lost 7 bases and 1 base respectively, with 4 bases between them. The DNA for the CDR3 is TGCGCCAGCAACAAGAACACCGGGGAGCTGTTTTTT. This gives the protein CASNKNTGELFF.

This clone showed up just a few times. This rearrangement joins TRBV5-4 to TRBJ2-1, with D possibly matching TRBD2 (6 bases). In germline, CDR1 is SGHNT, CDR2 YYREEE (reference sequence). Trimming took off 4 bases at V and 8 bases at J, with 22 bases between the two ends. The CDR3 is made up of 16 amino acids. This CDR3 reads CASSPPGREIVDEQFF. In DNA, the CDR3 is TGTGCCAGCAGCCCCCCAGGCCGGGAGATCGTAGATGAGCAGTTCTTC.

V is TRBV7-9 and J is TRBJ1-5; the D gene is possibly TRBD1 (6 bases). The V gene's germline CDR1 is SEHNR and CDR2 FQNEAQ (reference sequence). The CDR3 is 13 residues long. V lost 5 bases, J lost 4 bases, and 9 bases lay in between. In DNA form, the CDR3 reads TGTGCCAGCAGCGCTGGACAGAATCAGCCCCAGCATTTT. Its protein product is CASSAGQNQPQHF.

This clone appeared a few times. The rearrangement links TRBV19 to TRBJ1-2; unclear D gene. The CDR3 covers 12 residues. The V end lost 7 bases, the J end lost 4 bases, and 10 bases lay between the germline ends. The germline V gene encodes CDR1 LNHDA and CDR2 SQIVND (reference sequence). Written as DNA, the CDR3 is TGTGCCAGTACCTTGGGCCTCTATGGCTACACCTTC. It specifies CASTLGLYGYTF.

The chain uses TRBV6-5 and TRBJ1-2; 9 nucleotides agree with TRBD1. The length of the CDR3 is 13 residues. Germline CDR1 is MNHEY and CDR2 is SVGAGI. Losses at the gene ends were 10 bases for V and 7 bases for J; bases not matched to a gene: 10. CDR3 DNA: TGTGCCATCAAGACAGGGGGTTCGGCTGGCTACACCTTC. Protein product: CAIKTGGSAGYTF.